Presented here are 12 T cell receptor beta chains from one specimen sequenced in a study of blood T cell repertoires in COVID-19. Profiling relied on immunoSEQ multiplex PCR, and the TCRdb table lists in-frame clones only, not all of them. Counted here are about 12,000 clones, 70% to 75% occurring once; the ten biggest clones make up 5% to 6.5%. The sequenced sample consisted of peripheral blood. The receptors come from a man in his 60s with COVID-19, enrolled during active disease.

The chain couples TRBV20-1 to TRBJ1-1, with D possibly matching TRBD1 (5 bases). Trimming shortened V by 3 bases and J by 0 bases, and 11 bases separated the two germline ends. The CDR3 is 14 amino acids. Germline lookup yields CDR1 DFQATT and CDR2 SNEGSKA (reference sequence). The CDR3 sequence: CSASRDRLNTEAFF. The CDR3, as DNA: TGCAGTGCTAGTCGAGACAGACTGAACACTGAAGCTTTCTTT.

The chain combines TRBV6-5 with TRBJ1-2; TRBD1 matches 7 bases. Germline V gene data show CDR1 as MNHEY and CDR2 as SVGAGI. Trimming took 6 bases from V and 5 from J; bases not matched to a gene: 0. The CDR3 consists of 11 residues. CDR3 sequence reads: CASRTGYGYTF. CDR3 sequence (DNA): TGTGCCAGCAGGACAGGGTATGGCTACACCTTC.

This clone is termed medium-sized. The chain links TRBV7-2 to TRBJ2-7; TRBD1 agrees at 9 bases. The CDR3 loop spans 15 amino acids. J gave up 2 bases and V 4 bases, and 6 bases lay outside the gene matches. Per the germline V gene, CDR1 is SGHTA and CDR2 is FQGNSA. The CDR3 protein is CASSWGQGRTYEQYV. In DNA form, the CDR3 reads TGTGCCAGCAGCTGGGGACAGGGAAGGACCTACGAGCAGTACGTC.

The chain employs TRBV19 and TRBJ2-7; the D gene is possibly TRBD1 (5 bases). The CDR3 consists of 14 residues. V lost 4 bases, J lost 0 bases, and 10 bases lay in between. Germline values: CDR1 LNHDA, CDR2 SQIVND (reference sequence). Here the CDR3 reads CASSTGIPSYEQYV. Written as DNA, the CDR3 is TGTGCCAGTAGTACAGGGATTCCCTCCTACGAGCAGTACGTC.

This chain links TRBV28 with TRBJ1-2; D not resolved. The CDR3 length is 13 residues. V lost 2 bases, J lost 3 bases, and 7 bases lay in between. CDR1 is MDHEN, CDR2 SYDVKM, per germline. The CDR3 nucleotides are TGTGCCAGCAGTTTAGTACTGCACTATGGCTACACCTTC. This translates into CASSLVLHYGYTF.

V gene TRBV24-1 combines with J gene TRBJ1-2; possible D gene TRBD1, 5 bases. CDR1 KGHDR and CDR2 SFDVKD come from the germline V gene. This CDR3 comprises 13 residues. Trimming removed 9 bases from V and 0 bases from J, with 10 bases in between. The CDR3 is CATADRANYGYTF. CDR3 bases: TGTGCCACCGCTGACAGAGCTAACTATGGCTACACCTTC.

V gene TRBV12-3 or TRBV12-4 combines with J gene TRBJ2-1; D remains ambiguous. V gave up 6 bases and J gave up 7 bases, with 7 bases separating them. The CDR3 is 11 residues long. CDR3 sequence: CASRRTNEQFF. The CDR3 DNA reads TGTGCCAGCAGAAGAACAAATGAGCAGTTCTTC.

V and J are TRBV7-6 and TRBJ2-1; 8 bases line up with TRBD2. Germline CDR1 SGHVS, CDR2 FNYEAQ. Trimming cost V 2 bases and J 8 bases; bases outside gene matches: 8. CDR3 length: 15 residues. The CDR3 here is CASSLRPAGAHEQFF. In DNA form, the CDR3 reads TGTGCCAGCAGCTTAAGGCCAGCGGGAGCCCATGAGCAGTTCTTC.

This clone was recorded only once. The chain recombines TRBV3-1 (or the pseudogene TRBV3-2) with TRBJ2-5; D is uncertain. The V end was cut by 0 bases, the J end by 3 bases, with 8 bases between. The CDR3 length is 14 residues. Germline loops: CDR1 LGHDT, CDR2 YNNKEL (reference sequence). For the CDR3, the DNA is TGTGCCAGCAGCCAAGAGGAGTCGGAAGAGACCCAGTACTTC. It translates to CASSQEESEETQYF.

The chain has TRBV12-3 or TRBV12-4 and TRBJ1-1; D unresolved. Trimming removed 3 bases from V and 7 bases from J, with 9 bases in between. This CDR3 is built from 12 residues. The CDR3 is CASSFVSGEAFF. For the CDR3, the DNA is TGTGCCAGCAGTTTCGTGTCGGGTGAAGCTTTCTTT.

The sample holds a few counts of this clone. The V gene is TRBV9, the J gene TRBJ2-1; 8 positions match TRBD2. CDR1 is SGDLS, CDR2 YYNGEE, per germline. Trimming cost V 4 bases and J 0 bases; bases outside gene matches: 12. The CDR3 runs 18 residues. CDR3 sequence: CASSTRVSGKSSYNEQFF. The CDR3, as DNA: TGTGCCAGCAGCACCCGGGTTAGCGGGAAGAGCTCCTACAATGAGCAGTTCTTC.

The chain carries TRBV2 and TRBJ1-4, with 10 bases fitting TRBD1. CDR1 and CDR2 from the germline V gene are SNHLY and FYNNEI. The CDR3 covers 14 residues. The V gene end was trimmed by 7 bases and the J gene end by 7 bases; junction bases not matched to a gene: 6. The CDR3: CASTETGGIEKLFF. The CDR3 DNA follows: TGTGCCAGCACTGAGACAGGGGGCATTGAAAAACTGTTTTTT.